This TCR beta chain came from a study of blood T cell repertoires in COVID-19. The overall study: Samples representing acute and convalescent COVID-19 were sourced from the United States, Italy and Spain. The cDNA or gDNA used as material had been derived from T cells, B-cell-depleted T cells, or PBMCs.

In the original processing: Estimation of nucleated cell counts relied on the amplification of reference gene primers. Repertoires were generated with immunoSEQ multiplex PCR, while TCRdb's copy carries only in-frame clones and drops some. Clonal size and the V and J genes are those of that table, whereas D and trimming came from the DNA. The data contain some 95,000 clones, 70% to 90% of them singletons. This clone was observed a single time. The length of the CDR3 is 14 residues. Trimming pared 6 bases from V and 1 base from J, leaving 12 bases between. CDR1 SGHDN and CDR2 FVKESK come from the germline V gene.

The J gene is TRBJ1-2, the V gene TRBV14; D unresolved. The sequence derives from an elderly man with active or convalescent COVID-19. Specimen: peripheral blood. The CDR3 DNA sequence: TGTGCCAGCAGTCTGACATCAGTTAACTATGGCTACACCTTC. Its translation: CASSLTSVNYGYTF.